This T cell receptor beta chain was observed in a study of T cells in women clearing cervical HPV infection. General study points: CIN3+ cases had significantly higher TCR richness than controls; evenness did not differ.

The data were produced by immunoSEQ multiplex PCR, yet TCRdb's version contains in-frame clones alone and is incomplete. This sample's clone table lists about 33,000 clones. Dot-blot hybridization genotyped cervical HPV amplified with MY09/MY11 PCR. CDR3 length: 15 residues. The junction had 6 bases not matched to a gene; V was cut back by 5 bases and J by 6 bases. Per germline, CDR1 SGHTA and CDR2 FQGNSA. Details on this clone: What it recognizes is unknown. The read is 3 residues too short to cover the CDR3 end, so that end is filled in from the germline J gene.

V and J are TRBV7-2 and TRBJ2-2; 10 bases are a match to TRBD1. The sample consisted of blood buffy coat. The receptor was isolated from a woman aged 18 to 75 with a cervical HPV16 infection that either progressed to CIN3+ or cleared (not recorded which). Here the CDR3 reads CASSAPGTGAGELFF. The part of the CDR3 DNA that was read is TGTGCCAGCAGCGCGCCCGGGACAGGGGCCGGGGAG.